This TCR beta chain was profiled in a study of control samples from healthy donors and cancer patients. Germline CDR1 MNHEY, CDR2 SMNVEV (reference sequence). CDR3 length equals 13 residues. The V end was cut by 10 bases, the J end by 6 bases, with 16 bases between. Assay used: immunoSEQ multiplex PCR; TCRdb lists only in-frame clones, some missing. The sample lists 130,000 to 150,000 clones, under 95% occurring once. This clone was seen only once. The J gene is TRBJ1-5, the V gene TRBV27; no clear D gene. The sequencing input was blood. The receptor comes from a young man in good health. The CDR3 sequence is CAIKALMVQPQHF. The CDR3 bases are TGTGCCATCAAGGCCCTCATGGTTCAGCCCCAGCATTTT.